These T cell receptor beta chains were read from a single sample in a study of blood T cell repertoires in COVID-19. The table came from immunoSEQ multiplex PCR; TCRdb's copy has only in-frame clones and leaves some out. The sample lists almost 250,000 clones, 85% occurring once. Sequencing was done on a sample of PBMCs or T cells enriched from blood (not recorded which). These receptors were obtained from a woman between 45 and 60 years old with acute COVID-19. Both conserved end residues are part of each CDR3. A D gene is named only where the DNA matches it firmly. Clone size, where shown, is once, few, many, or a class for clones that have expanded.

clone size	D gene	V gene	J gene	CDR3 protein	CDR3 DNA
.	.	TRBV18	TRBJ1-2	CASSTEQGMGYTF	TGTGCCAGCTCAACAGAACAGGGAATGGGCTACACCTTC
.	.	TRBV4-2	TRBJ1-1	CASSQDRRGYTEAFF	TGTGCCAGCAGCCAAGATAGGAGGGGATACACTGAAGCTTTCTTT
.	TRBD1	TRBV4-2	TRBJ1-1	CASSQDLGGQGEAFF	TGTGCCAGCAGCCAAGATCTTGGGGGACAGGGTGAAGCTTTCTTT
.	.	TRBV9	TRBJ1-3	CASSVRQLLGGNTIYF	TGTGCCAGCAGCGTTCGACAGTTACTGGGAGGAAACACCATATATTTT
once	TRBD2	TRBV30	TRBJ2-5	CAWSVAGAQETQYF	TGTGCCTGGAGTGTAGCGGGGGCCCAAGAGACCCAGTACTTC
once	TRBD1	TRBV6-5	TRBJ1-2	CASDDPGQVRYGYTF	TGTGCCAGCGATGATCCGGGACAGGTTCGCTATGGCTACACCTTC
.	.	TRBV3-1/TRBV3-2	TRBJ1-1	CASSQGTLAFF	TGTGCCAGCAGCCAGGGGACTCTGGCTTTCTTT
.	TRBD1	TRBV6-1	TRBJ1-5	CASSDRDRGDNQPQHF	TGTGCCAGCAGTGATAGGGACAGGGGAGACAATCAGCCCCAGCATTTT
.	TRBD1	TRBV18	TRBJ2-7	CASSPQQGQWDEQYF	TGTGCCAGCTCACCCCAACAGGGGCAGTGGGACGAGCAGTACTTC
.	.	TRBV6-5	TRBJ1-1	CASSYSNPGTGTEAFF	TGTGCCAGCAGTTACTCGAACCCGGGTACGGGCACTGAAGCTTTCTTT
.	TRBD2	TRBV6-5	TRBJ2-1	CASSYSSGGISNEQFF	TGTGCCAGCAGTTACTCGAGCGGGGGAATCTCGAATGAGCAGTTCTTC
.	TRBD1	TRBV7-9	TRBJ2-1	CASSLRQGSSYNEQFF	TGTGCCAGCAGCCTACGACAGGGGAGCTCCTACAATGAGCAGTTCTTC
few	TRBD1	TRBV2	TRBJ2-2	CASSGGRGSGELFF	TGTGCCAGCAGTGGAGGCAGGGGGTCCGGGGAGCTGTTTTTT
.	.	TRBV5-4	TRBJ1-2	CASSTVDKAGGYTF	TGTGCCAGCAGCACCGTAGACAAGGCAGGGGGCTACACCTTC
once	.	TRBV25-1	TRBJ1-2	CASSDRTVLGAGGYTF	TGTGCCAGCAGTGATCGAACGGTCCTTGGGGCTGGTGGCTACACCTTC
.	.	TRBV30	TRBJ2-7	CAWSRVEQYF	TGTGCCTGGAGTCGGGTCGAGCAGTACTTC
once	TRBD1	TRBV5-1	TRBJ2-1	CASSSIKPGQGIPEQFF	TGCGCCAGCAGTTCTATAAAACCGGGACAGGGGATTCCTGAGCAGTTCTTC
.	.	TRBV6-6	TRBJ2-1	CASTPGENEQFF	TGTGCCAGCACCCCGGGTGAAAATGAGCAGTTCTTC
.	.	TRBV6-5	TRBJ1-2	CASSQDRIYGYTF	TGTGCCAGCAGCCAAGACAGAATCTATGGCTACACCTTC
.	.	TRBV27	TRBJ1-5	CASSLLRDQPQHF	TGTGCCAGCAGTTTACTGCGGGATCAGCCCCAGCATTTT
.	TRBD2	TRBV5-1	TRBJ2-3	CASRLTSGGYTDTQYF	TGCGCCAGCAGACTGACTAGCGGGGGGTACACAGATACGCAGTATTTT
.	.	TRBV4-1	TRBJ1-2	CASSQIPADSYGYTF	TGCGCCAGCAGCCAAATCCCCGCGGACAGCTATGGCTACACCTTC
many	.	TRBV30	TRBJ2-5	CAWGLPVQETQYF	TGTGCCTGGGGACTCCCCGTCCAAGAGACCCAGTACTTC
.	.	TRBV9	TRBJ1-2	CASSVAQGYGYTF	TGTGCCAGCAGCGTAGCCCAGGGCTATGGCTACACCTTC
.	TRBD2	TRBV6-5	TRBJ2-5	CASSFTGGKGETQYF	TGTGCCAGCAGTTTCACGGGGGGGAAAGGGGAGACCCAGTACTTC
.	TRBD2	TRBV3-1/TRBV3-2	TRBJ2-2	CASSQTPRGGGSGGELFF	TGTGCCAGCAGCCAAACCCCCAGGGGCGGGGGGTCAGGAGGGGAGCTGTTTTTT
.	.	TRBV19	TRBJ2-1	CASSIRLAYNEQFF	TGTGCCAGTAGTATTAGACTAGCCTACAATGAGCAGTTCTTC
.	.	TRBV19	TRBJ2-5	CASSTSRGSGETQYF	TGTGCCAGTAGTACCTCCCGGGGTAGCGGTGAGACCCAGTACTTC
once	.	TRBV20-1	TRBJ1-2	CSARSGNGYTF	TGCAGTGCTAGATCAGGGAATGGCTACACCTTC
.	.	TRBV5-1	TRBJ2-3	CASSPRPQADTQYF	TGCGCCAGCAGCCCACGGCCCCAGGCGGATACGCAGTATTTT
.	.	TRBV7-2	TRBJ1-4	CASSLGGTLTEEKLFF	TGTGCCAGCAGCTTAGGCGGAACCCTGACGGAAGAAAAACTGTTTTTT
.	TRBD2	TRBV3-1/TRBV3-2	TRBJ2-7	CASSEGTTGPYEQYF	TGTGCCAGCAGCGAAGGGACTACCGGCCCCTACGAGCAGTACTTC
.	TRBD1	TRBV9	TRBJ1-2	CASRGTGSTSYGYTF	TGTGCCAGCAGGGGGACAGGGAGTACGAGCTATGGCTACACCTTC
.	.	TRBV5-6	TRBJ2-7	CASSLIRGLTYEQYF	TGTGCCAGCAGCTTGATTAGGGGACTGACCTACGAGCAGTACTTC
.	TRBD2	TRBV9	TRBJ2-7	CASSVGGGAGSSYEQYF	TGTGCCAGCAGCGTAGGGGGAGGGGCAGGGAGTTCCTACGAGCAGTACTTC
few	.	TRBV7-9	TRBJ1-5	CASSLTGDGSQPQHF	TGTGCCAGCAGCTTAACCGGGGATGGTAGTCAGCCCCAGCATTTT
.	.	TRBV18	TRBJ2-3	CASSQGRTDTQYF	TGTGCCAGCTCACAGGGGAGGACAGATACGCAGTATTTT
.	.	TRBV27	TRBJ2-4	CASSFYRDGKNIQYF	TGTGCCAGCAGTTTCTACAGGGATGGCAAAAACATTCAGTACTTC
.	TRBD1	TRBV6-2/TRBV6-3	TRBJ1-1	CASSDRENTEAFF	TGTGCCAGCAGTGACAGGGAGAACACTGAAGCTTTCTTT
.	.	TRBV7-9	TRBJ1-2	CASSYRDRTGYTF	TGTGCCAGCAGCTATAGAGACAGGACCGGCTACACCTTC
.	.	TRBV9	TRBJ2-1	CASSPTHASYNEQFF	TGTGCCAGCAGCCCGACTCATGCCTCCTACAATGAGCAGTTCTTC
few	TRBD2	TRBV5-1	TRBJ2-5	CASSFRHPGTSGGGQETQYF	TGCGCCAGCAGCTTTCGACATCCCGGGACTAGCGGGGGGGGCCAAGAGACCCAGTACTTC